The clone carrying this T cell receptor (beta chain) was counted only a few times. Its antigen is undetermined. The data originate from a study of cytomegalovirus exposure and HLA in healthy donors. Overall study findings and caveats: An observed cluster of highly shared sequence variants was recorded as a likely sequencing artifact. Later findings reportedly placed an Asian-associated ancestry cluster below the approximately 670-donor mean for N-insertions.

The CDR3 is made up of 14 amino acids. Germline CDR1 and CDR2: LNHDA and SQIVND (reference sequence). The V gene lost 4 bases and the J gene lost 9 bases, with 13 bases spanning the gap. The PCR had 60 Vbeta and 13 Jbeta primers. Sequencing was performed with immunoSEQ multiplex PCR; in TCRdb, only in-frame clones are kept and a portion is missing. The data contain approximately 120,000 clones, roughly 70% of them singletons. J is TRBJ1-6 and V is TRBV19; D is perhaps TRBD1 (6 bases). The receptor's source is a middle-aged man in good health and CMV-seronegative. Material: PBMCs. This CDR3 is CASSTSDSSSPLHF. The CDR3 DNA is TGTGCCAGTAGTACATCGGACAGCTCTTCACCCCTCCACTTT. The whole variable domain, remainder taken from reference TRBV19 and TRBJ1-6, is DGGITQSPKYLFRKEGQNVTLSCEQNLNHDAMYWYRQDPGQGLRLIYYSQIVNDFQKGDIAEGYSVSREKKESFPLTVTSAQKNPTAFYLCASSTSDSSSPLHFGNGTRLTVT.